This T cell receptor (beta chain) was sequenced for a study of a mutant IDH1 vaccine in newly diagnosed glioma. Background on the study: Vaccination began 4-6 weeks post radiotherapy alone, or with temozolomide cycles. Treatment recipients were 62.5% male and about 40% female, and their mean age was about 39 years. Before enrollment, the patients had been treated with radiotherapy alone, temozolomide alone, or both together. Most of them had received both. Findings of the study overall: Pseudoprogression seemed unrelated to changes in top peripheral T cell clonotypes.

Trimming left V 0 bases short and J 5 bases short, with 8 bases between. This CDR3 region has 14 residues. The germline V gene encodes CDR1 SGHRS and CDR2 YFSETQ. This sample's time point: week 5, during vaccination. Topical imiquimod accompanied each vaccine dose, which consisted of 300 ug of mutant IDH1 20-mer peptide. Using immunoSEQ multiplex PCR, the repertoire was profiled, and TCRdb retains in-frame clones only, with some absent. The table shows 30,000 to 40,000 clones, with approximately 80% occurring only once. Comment on this clone: Its matching antigen is unknown.

The sample consisted of PBMCs, taken from a glioma patient whose treatment included an IDH1 peptide vaccine. The clonotype was recovered from a man between 25 and 39 years old with glioma. J is TRBJ1-4 and V is TRBV5-1; no firm D call. Written as DNA, the CDR3 is TGCGCCAGCAGCTTGGGGACGGAGAATGAAAAACTGTTTTTT. Its protein product is CASSLGTENEKLFF.